This T cell receptor beta chain was captured by sequencing in a study of blood T cell repertoires in COVID-19. Per the study methods: Reference gene primer amplification gave estimated nucleated cell counts. Method: immunoSEQ multiplex PCR; TCRdb's copy keeps in-frame clones and lacks some. The DNA was the basis for D and trimming; V, J and clone size are from that table. Counted here are about 160,000 clones, less than 85% occurring once; the ten biggest clones make up 7%. Sequenced: peripheral blood. This sequence was found in a woman aged 40 to 50 with COVID-19, enrolled during active disease.

CDR3 amino acids: CAWSDGRGNQPQHF. Here the CDR3 DNA reads TGTGCCTGGAGTGATGGGAGAGGGAATCAGCCCCAGCATTTT. The rearrangement links TRBV30 to TRBJ1-5, with no clear D. CDR1 is GTSNPN and CDR2 is SVGIG in the germline V gene (reference sequence). Trimming pared 1 base from V and 4 bases from J, leaving 11 bases between. The CDR3 has 14 amino acids.